The source of this T cell receptor (beta chain) is a study of Graves' ophthalmopathy and Graves' hyperthyroidism. General study findings and limits: Detection in blood was also observed for most expanded thyroid clonotypes above 0.001 frequency. Discrimination between ophthalmopathy and stable hyperthyroidism by a 13-signature model showed nearly 90% sensitivity and more than 65% specificity.

The TCR beta CDR3 regions underwent amplification from RNA transcripts. Second-round multiplex PCR came after a first-round RT-PCR that employed HTBI primers. Via MiXCR, TCRdb re-called the multiplex PCR reads, giving one row per CDR3 protein. The sample contains 350,000 to 400,000 distinct CDR3 sequences, 15% of which appear only once. CDR1 is LNHDA and CDR2 is SQIVND in the germline V gene (reference sequence). CDR3 length: 13 amino acids. The V end lost 6 bases, the J end lost 7 bases, and 15 bases lay between the germline ends. This clonotype has at least ten counts. Its antigen is still unknown. This TCR derives from a woman between 18 and 30 years old with stable Graves' hyperthyroidism. Material for sequencing was peripheral blood. The V call is TRBV19, the J call TRBJ1-2; D remains ambiguous. CDR3 DNA: TGTGCCAGTAGCTACCGGGCCTTTCCTGGCTACACCTTC. Its translation is CASSYRAFPGYTF.